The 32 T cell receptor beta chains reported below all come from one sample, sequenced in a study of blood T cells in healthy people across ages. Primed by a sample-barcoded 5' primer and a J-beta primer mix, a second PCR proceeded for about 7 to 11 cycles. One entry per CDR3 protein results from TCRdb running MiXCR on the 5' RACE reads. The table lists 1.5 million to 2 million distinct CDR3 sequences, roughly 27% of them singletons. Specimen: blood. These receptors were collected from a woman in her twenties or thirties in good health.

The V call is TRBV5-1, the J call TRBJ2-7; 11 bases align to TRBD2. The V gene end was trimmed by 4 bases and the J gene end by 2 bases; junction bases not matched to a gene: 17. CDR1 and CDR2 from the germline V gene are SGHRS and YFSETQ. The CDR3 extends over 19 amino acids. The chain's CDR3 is CASSRGTSGGSPNPYEQYF. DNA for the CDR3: TGCGCCAGCAGCCGTGGCACTAGCGGGGGATCTCCGAATCCCTACGAGCAGTACTTC.

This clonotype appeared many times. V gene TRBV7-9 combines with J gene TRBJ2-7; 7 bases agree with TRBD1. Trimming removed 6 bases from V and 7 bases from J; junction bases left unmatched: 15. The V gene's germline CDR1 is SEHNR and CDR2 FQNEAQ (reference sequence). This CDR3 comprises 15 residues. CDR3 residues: CASSYRGQRGWEQYF. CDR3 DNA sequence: TGTGCCAGCAGTTACCGGGGACAGAGGGGATGGGAGCAGTACTTC.

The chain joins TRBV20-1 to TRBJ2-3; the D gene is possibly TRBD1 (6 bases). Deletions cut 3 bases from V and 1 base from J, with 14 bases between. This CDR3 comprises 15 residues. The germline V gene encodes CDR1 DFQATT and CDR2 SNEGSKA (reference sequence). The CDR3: CSASWTAGGTDTQYF. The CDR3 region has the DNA TGCAGTGCTAGTTGGACAGCCGGGGGCACAGATACGCAGTATTTT.

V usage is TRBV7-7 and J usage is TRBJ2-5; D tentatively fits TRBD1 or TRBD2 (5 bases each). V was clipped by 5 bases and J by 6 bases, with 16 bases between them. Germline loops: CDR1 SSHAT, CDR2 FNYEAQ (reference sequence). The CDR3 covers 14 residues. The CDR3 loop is CASSPTRGGKTQYF. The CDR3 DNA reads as TGTGCCAGCAGCCCTACACGGGGCGGAAAGACCCAGTACTTC.

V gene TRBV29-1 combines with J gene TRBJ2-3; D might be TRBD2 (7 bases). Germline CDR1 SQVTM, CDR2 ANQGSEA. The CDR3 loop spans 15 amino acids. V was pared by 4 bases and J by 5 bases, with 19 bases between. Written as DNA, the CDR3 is TGCAGCGTTGTGGGGGCGGCGGGAGAGGGAGATACGCAGTATTTT. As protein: CSVVGAAGEGDTQYF.

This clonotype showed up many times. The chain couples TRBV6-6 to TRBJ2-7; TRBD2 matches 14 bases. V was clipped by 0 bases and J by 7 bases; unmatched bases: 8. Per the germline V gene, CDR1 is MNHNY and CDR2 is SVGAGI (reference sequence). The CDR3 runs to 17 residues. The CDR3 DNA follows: TGTGCCAGCAGTTACTCGGGACTAGCGGGAGAGACGAATGAGCAGTACTTC. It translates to CASSYSGLAGETNEQYF.

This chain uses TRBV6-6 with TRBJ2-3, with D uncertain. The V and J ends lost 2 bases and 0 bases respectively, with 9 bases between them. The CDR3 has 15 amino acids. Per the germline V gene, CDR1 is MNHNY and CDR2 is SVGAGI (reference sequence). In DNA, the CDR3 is TGTGCCAGCAGTTACGAGCTCACTAGCACAGATACGCAGTATTTT. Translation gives CASSYELTSTDTQYF.

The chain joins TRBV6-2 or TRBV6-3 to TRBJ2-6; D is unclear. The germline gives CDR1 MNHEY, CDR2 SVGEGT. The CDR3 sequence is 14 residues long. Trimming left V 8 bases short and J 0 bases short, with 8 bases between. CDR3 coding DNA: TGTGCCAGCGGAAGGGCCTCTGGGGCCAACGTCCTGACTTTC. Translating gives CASGRASGANVLTF.

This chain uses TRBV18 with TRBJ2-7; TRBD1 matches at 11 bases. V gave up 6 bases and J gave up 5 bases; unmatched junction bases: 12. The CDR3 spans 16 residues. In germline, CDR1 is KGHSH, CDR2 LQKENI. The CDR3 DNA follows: TGTGCCAGCTCCCACGGGCTTGGACAGGGGGCCCACGAGCAGTACTTC. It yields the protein CASSHGLGQGAHEQYF.

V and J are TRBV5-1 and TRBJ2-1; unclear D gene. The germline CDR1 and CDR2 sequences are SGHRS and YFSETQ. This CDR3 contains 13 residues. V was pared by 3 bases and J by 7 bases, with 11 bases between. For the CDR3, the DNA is TGCGCCAGCAGCTCCCTCGGTGGGAATGAGCAGTTCTTC. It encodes CASSSLGGNEQFF.

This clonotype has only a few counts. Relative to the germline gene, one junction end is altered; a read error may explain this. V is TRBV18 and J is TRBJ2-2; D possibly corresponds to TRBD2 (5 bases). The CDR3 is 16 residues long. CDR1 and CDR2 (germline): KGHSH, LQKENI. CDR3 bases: TGTGCCAGCCCACCATCAGTTGCGGGTAACACCGGGGAGCTGTTTTTT. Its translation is CASPPSVAGNTGELFF.

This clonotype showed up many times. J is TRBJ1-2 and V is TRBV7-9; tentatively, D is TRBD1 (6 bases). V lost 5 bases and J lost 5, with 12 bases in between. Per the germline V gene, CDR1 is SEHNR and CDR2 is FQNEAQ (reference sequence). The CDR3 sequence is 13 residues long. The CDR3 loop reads CASSLGTSYGYTF. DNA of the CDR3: TGTGCCAGCAGCCTCGGGACATCATATGGCTACACCTTC.

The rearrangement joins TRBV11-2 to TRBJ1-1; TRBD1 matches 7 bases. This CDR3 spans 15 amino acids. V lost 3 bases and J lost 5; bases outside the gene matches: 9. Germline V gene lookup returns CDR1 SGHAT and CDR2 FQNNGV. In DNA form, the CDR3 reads TGTGCCAGCAGCTTCTTACAGGGGAATGGTACTGAAGCTTTCTTT. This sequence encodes CASSFLQGNGTEAFF. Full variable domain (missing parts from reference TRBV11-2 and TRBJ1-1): EAGVAQSPRYKIIEKRQSVAFWCNPISGHATLYWYQQILGQGPKLLIQFQNNGVVDDSQLPKDRFSAERLKGVDSTLKIQPAKLEDSAVYLCASSFLQGNGTEAFFGQGTRLTVV.

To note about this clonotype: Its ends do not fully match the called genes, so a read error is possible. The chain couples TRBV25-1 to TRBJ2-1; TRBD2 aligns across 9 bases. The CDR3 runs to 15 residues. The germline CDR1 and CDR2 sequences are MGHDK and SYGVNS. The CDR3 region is CVSGNSGSSYNEQFF. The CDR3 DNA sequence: TGTGTCAGCGGTAATAGCGGGAGCTCCTACAATGAGCAGTTCTTC.

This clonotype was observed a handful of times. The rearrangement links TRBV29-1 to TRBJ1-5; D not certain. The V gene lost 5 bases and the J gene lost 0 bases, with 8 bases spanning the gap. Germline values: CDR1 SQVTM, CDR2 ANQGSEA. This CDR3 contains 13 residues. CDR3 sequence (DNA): TGCAGCGTTCAGGCTCATAGCAATCAGCCCCAGCATTTT. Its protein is CSVQAHSNQPQHF.

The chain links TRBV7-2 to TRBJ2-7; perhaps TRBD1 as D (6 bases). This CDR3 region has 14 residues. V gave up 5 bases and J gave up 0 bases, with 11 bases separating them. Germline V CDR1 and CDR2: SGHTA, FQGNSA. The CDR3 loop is CASSNNRVSYEQYF. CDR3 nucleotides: TGTGCCAGCAGCAATAACAGGGTCTCCTACGAGCAGTACTTC.

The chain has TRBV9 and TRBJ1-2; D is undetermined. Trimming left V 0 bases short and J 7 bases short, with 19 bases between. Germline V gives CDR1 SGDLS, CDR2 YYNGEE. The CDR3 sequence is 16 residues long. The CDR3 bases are TGTGCCAGCAGCGTAGATTTTGGCAGGCTCTCAGTTGGCTACACCTTC. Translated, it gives CASSVDFGRLSVGYTF.

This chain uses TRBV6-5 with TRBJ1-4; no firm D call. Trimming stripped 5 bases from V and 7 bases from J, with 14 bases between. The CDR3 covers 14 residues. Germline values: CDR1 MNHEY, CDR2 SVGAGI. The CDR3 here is CASSTRGLGEKLFF. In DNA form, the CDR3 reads TGTGCCAGCAGTACACGGGGTTTGGGTGAAAAACTGTTTTTT.

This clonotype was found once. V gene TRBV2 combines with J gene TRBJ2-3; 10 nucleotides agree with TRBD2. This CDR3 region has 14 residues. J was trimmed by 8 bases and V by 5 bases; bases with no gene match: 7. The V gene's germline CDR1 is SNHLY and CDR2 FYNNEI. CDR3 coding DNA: TGTGCCAGCAGTCCTGGACTAGCGGAGTCTACGCAGTATTTT. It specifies CASSPGLAESTQYF.

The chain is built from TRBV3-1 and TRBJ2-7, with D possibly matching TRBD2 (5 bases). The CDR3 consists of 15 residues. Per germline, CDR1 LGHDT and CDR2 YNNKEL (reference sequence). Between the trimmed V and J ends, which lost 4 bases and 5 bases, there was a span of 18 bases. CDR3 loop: CASSLARRSSHEQYF. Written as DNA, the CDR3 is TGTGCCAGCAGCCTCGCTCGGAGGTCCAGCCACGAGCAGTACTTC.

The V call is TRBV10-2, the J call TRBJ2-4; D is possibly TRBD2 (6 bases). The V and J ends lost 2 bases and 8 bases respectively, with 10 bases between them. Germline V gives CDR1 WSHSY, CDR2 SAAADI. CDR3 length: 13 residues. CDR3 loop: CASSENRRDIQYF. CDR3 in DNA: TGCGCCAGCAGTGAGAACAGGAGGGACATTCAGTACTTC.

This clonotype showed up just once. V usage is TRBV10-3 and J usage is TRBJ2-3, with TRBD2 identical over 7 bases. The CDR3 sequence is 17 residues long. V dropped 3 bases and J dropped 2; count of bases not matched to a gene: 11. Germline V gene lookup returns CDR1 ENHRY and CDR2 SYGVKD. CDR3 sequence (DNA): TGTGCCATCAGTGAACCCCAGGCGGGACTATCCACAGATACGCAGTATTTT. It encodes CAISEPQAGLSTDTQYF.

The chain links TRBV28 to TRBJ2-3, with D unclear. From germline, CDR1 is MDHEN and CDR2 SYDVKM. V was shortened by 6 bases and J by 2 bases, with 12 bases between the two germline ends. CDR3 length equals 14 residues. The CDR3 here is CASSTLLPTDTQYF. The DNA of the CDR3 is TGTGCCAGCAGCACGCTACTCCCCACAGATACGCAGTATTTT.

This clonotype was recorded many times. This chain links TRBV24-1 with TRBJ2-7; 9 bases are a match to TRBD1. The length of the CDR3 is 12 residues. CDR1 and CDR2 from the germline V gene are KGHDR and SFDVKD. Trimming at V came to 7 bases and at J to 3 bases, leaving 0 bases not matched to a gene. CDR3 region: CATRGQGYEQYF. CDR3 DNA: TGTGCCACCAGGGGACAGGGCTACGAGCAGTACTTC.

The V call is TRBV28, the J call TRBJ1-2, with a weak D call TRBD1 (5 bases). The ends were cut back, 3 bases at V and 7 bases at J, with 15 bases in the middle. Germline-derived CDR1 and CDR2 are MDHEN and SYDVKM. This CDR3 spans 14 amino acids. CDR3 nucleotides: TGTGCCAGCAGTTTGTCACAGGTCGATGGTGGCTACACCTTC. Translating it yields CASSLSQVDGGYTF.

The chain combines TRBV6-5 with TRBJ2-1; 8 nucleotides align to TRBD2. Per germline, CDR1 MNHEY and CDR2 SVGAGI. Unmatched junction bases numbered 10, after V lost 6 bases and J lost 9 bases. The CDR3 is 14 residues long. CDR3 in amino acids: CASRPTSVGTEQFF. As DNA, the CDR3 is TGTGCCAGCAGGCCGACTAGCGTCGGGACTGAGCAGTTCTTC.

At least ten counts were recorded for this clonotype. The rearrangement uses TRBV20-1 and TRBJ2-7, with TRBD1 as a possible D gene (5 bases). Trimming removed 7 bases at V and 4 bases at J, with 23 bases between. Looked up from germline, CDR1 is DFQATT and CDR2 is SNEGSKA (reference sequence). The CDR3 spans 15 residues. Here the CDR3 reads CSVWGRLRASYEQYF. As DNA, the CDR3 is TGCAGTGTCTGGGGCCGCCTGCGTGCGAGTTACGAGCAGTACTTC.

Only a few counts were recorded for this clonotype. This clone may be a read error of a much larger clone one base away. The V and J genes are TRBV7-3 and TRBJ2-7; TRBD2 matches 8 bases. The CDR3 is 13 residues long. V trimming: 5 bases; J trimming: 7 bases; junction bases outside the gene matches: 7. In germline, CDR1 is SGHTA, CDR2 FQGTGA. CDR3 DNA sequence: TGTGCCAGCAGCCCCGGGGGGGGACCTGAGCAGTACTTC. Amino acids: CASSPGGGPEQYF.

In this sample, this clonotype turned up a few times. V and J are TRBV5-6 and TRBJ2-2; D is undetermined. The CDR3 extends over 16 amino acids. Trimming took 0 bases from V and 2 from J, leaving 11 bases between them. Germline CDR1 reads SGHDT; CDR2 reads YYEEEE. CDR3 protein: CASSLGRIINTGELFF. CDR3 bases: TGTGCCAGCAGCTTGGGACGGATAATAAACACCGGGGAGCTGTTTTTT.

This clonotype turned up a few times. Here the CDR3 reads CASSLTGQERSPLHF. As DNA, the CDR3 is TGCGCCAGCAGCTTGACGGGACAGGAGCGCTCACCCCTCCACTTT. The genes are TRBV5-1 and TRBJ1-6; 8 nucleotides match TRBD1. CDR3 length equals 15 residues. Germline CDR1 reads SGHRS; CDR2 reads YFSETQ. Trimming at V came to 1 base and at J to 10 bases, leaving 7 bases not matched to a gene.

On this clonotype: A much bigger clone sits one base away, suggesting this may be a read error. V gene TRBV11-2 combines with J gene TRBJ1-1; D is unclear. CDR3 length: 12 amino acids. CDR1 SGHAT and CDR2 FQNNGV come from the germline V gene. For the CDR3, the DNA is TGTACCAGCAGCTTAAATCGACTTGAAGCTTTCTTT. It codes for CTSSLNRLEAFF.

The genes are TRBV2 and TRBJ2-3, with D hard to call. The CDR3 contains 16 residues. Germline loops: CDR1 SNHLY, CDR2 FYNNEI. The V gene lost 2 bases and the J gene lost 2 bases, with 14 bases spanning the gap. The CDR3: CASSELGTITTDTQYF. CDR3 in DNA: TGTGCCAGCAGTGAACTCGGTACTATAACCACAGATACGCAGTATTTT.